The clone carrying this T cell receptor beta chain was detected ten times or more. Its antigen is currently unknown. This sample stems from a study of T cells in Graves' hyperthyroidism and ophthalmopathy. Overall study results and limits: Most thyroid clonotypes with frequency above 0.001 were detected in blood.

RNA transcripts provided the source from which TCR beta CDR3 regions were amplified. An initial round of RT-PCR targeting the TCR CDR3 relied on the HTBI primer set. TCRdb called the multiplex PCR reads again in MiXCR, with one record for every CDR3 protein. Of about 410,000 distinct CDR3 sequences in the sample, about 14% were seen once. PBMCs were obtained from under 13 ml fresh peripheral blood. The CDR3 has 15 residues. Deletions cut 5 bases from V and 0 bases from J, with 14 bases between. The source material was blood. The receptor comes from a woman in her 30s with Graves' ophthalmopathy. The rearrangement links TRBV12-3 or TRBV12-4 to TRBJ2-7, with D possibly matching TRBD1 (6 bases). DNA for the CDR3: TGTGCCAGCAGTACCGGGACAACCTTCTCCTACGAGCAGTACTTC. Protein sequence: CASSTGTTFSYEQYF.